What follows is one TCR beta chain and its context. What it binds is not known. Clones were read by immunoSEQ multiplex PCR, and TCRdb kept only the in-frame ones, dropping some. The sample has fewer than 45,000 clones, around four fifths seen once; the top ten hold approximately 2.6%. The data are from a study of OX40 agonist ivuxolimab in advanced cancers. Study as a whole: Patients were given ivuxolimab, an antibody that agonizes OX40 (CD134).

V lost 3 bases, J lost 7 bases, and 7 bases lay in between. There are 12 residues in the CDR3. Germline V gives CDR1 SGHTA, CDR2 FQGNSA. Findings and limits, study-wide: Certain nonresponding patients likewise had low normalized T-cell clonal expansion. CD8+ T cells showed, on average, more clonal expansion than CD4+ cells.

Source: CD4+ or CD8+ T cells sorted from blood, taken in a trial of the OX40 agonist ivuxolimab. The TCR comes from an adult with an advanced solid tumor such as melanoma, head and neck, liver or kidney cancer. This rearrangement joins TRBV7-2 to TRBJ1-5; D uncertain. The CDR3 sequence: CASSFTGQPQHF. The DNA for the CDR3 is TGTGCCAGCAGCTTTACGGGGCAGCCCCAGCATTTT.